This T cell receptor (beta chain) is from a study of molecular identifiers for immune sequencing clone quantification. Study-level results: The share of molecules held by clones above 20 RNA copies was over 98% in effector cells and under 1% in naive cells.

The ends lost 2 bases at V and 5 bases at J; junction bases unmatched: 6. The CDR3 length is 14 residues. CDR1 and CDR2 (germline): SGHNT, YYREEE (reference sequence). This clonotype turned up a few times. Its antigen is not known. Listed TCR primers and previously described methods were used for bulk TCR libraries. TCRdb re-derived calls from the PCR reads in MiXCR, one entry per CDR3 protein. Here the sample spans 600,000 to 650,000 distinct CDR3 sequences, around 20% being singletons. Sorting was used to obtain naive CD8 T cells (CD8+CD4-CCR7+CD45RA+). Sequencing was done on a sample of naive CD8+ T cells from blood, with Jurkat cell RNA spiked in. The subset was: FACS-sorted CD8+CD4-CCR7+CD45RA+ naive T cells. The clonotype was recovered from a human donor in good health. Some libraries in this study had Jurkat cell RNA spiked in. This chain links TRBV5-4 with TRBJ2-7; 8 bases fit TRBD1. CDR3 coding DNA: TGTGCCAGCAGCTTTGCAGGGGGCAGCAACGAGCAGTACTTC. This gives the protein CASSFAGGSNEQYF.